A single T cell receptor (beta chain) is shown here with its context. What it recognizes is unknown. The treatment is: about 20 received Ad26.COV2.S at low or high dose, single or two shots; about five received placebo; per-sample allocation not given. The samples were gathered on day 63 after the first injection of vaccine or placebo. Sequenced by immunoSEQ multiplex PCR; TCRdb stores in-frame clones only, minus some. The profile shows some 290,000 clones, over 80% of them singletons. These data belong to a study of Ad26.COV2.S vaccination and SARS-CoV-2 variants. Study details: Donor got 5x10^10 or 1x10^11 viral particles of Ad26.COV2.S. General study findings and limits: Assessments of TCR breadth and depth may have underestimated the total T cell responses. With respect to non-spike TCR breadth, vaccine and placebo recipients were similar.

Germline trimming cut 6 bases from V and 5 bases from J; bases unmatched to any gene: 9. The CDR3 extends over 15 amino acids. Germline V CDR1 and CDR2: SNHLY, FYNNEI. This clonotype was sampled from a person aged 18-60 years who received the Ad26.COV2.S COVID-19 vaccine or a placebo. The material sequenced was peripheral blood, taken in a trial of Ad26.COV2.S vaccine versus placebo. V is TRBV2 and J is TRBJ1-2; 10 positions agree with TRBD1. The CDR3 DNA reads TGTGCCAGCAGGGGGGCTGGACAGGGGGTTTATGGCTACACCTTC. Amino acid sequence: CASRGAGQGVYGYTF.